What follows describes a single TCR beta chain. This sample stems from a study of OX40 agonist ivuxolimab in advanced cancers. Produced via immunoSEQ multiplex PCR; TCRdb's table is partial and in-frame only. Here the sample spans over 75,000 clones, roughly 89% being singletons. The V gene's germline CDR1 is SGHTA and CDR2 FQGNSA. Trimming took off 5 bases at V and 7 bases at J, with 15 bases between the two ends. There are 13 residues in the CDR3. Sequencing used CD4+ or CD8+ T cells sorted from blood, obtained in a trial of the OX40 agonist ivuxolimab. The genes are TRBV7-2 and TRBJ2-7; D is undetermined. The sequence was collected from an adult with an advanced solid tumor such as melanoma, head and neck, liver or kidney cancer. CDR3 sequence: CASSLTVTHEQYF. The CDR3 DNA follows: TGTGCCAGCAGCCTGACTGTAACCCATGAGCAGTACTTC.